This note documents a single TCR beta chain sequence. Profiled with immunoSEQ multiplex PCR; TCRdb holds only in-frame clones, not every one. The sample contains about 110,000 clones, around 94% of which appear only once. This CDR3 spans 16 amino acids. The V gene's germline CDR1 is MNHEY and CDR2 SVGEGT. The V and J ends lost 0 bases and 5 bases, in that order; junction bases with no gene match: 5. This record comes from a study of T cell responses to AZD1222 COVID-19 vaccine. The sequence was collected from an adult in good health. The sequenced sample was peripheral blood, obtained on day 0 of AZD1222 vaccination. The chain uses TRBV6-2 or TRBV6-3 and TRBJ2-5; 11 bases agree with TRBD1. The CDR3 loop reads CASSYSGQGARETQYF. CDR3 nucleotide sequence: TGTGCCAGCAGTTACTCCGGACAGGGGGCCAGGGAGACCCAGTACTTC.